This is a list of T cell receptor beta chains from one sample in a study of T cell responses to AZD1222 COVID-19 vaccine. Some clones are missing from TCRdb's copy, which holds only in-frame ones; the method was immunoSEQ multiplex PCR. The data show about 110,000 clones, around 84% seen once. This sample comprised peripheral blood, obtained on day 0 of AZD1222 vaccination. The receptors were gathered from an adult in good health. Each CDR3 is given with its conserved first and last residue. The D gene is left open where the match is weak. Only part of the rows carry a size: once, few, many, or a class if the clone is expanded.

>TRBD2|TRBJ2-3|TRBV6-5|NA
CASSYSASGTQYF
TGTGCCAGCAGTTACTCCGCTAGCGGAACGCAGTATTTT
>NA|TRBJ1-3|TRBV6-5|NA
CASSYSPDGNTIYF
TGTGCCAGCAGTTACTCACCAGATGGAAACACCATATATTTT
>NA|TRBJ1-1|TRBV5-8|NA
CASSLDQNTEAFF
TGTGCCAGCAGCTTGGATCAAAACACTGAAGCTTTCTTT
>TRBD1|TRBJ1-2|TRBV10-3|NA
CAIRDRGQDYGYTF
TGTGCCATCCGGGACAGGGGGCAGGACTATGGCTACACCTTC
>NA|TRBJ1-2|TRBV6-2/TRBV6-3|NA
CASSPLADRMGYTF
TGTGCCAGCAGTCCCCTCGCAGACCGGATGGGCTACACCTTC
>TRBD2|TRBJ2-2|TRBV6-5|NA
CASRSGTSGGAELFF
TGTGCCAGCAGATCCGGGACTAGCGGGGGTGCGGAGCTGTTTTTT
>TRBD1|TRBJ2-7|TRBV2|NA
CASSQDRGEYEQYF
TGTGCCAGCAGCCAGGACAGGGGCGAATACGAGCAGTACTTC
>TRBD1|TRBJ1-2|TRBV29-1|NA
CSAGQGGGYYGYTF
TGCAGCGCCGGACAGGGGGGTGGATACTATGGCTACACCTTC
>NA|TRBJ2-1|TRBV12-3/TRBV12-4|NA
CASRRGSYNEQFF
TGTGCCAGCAGGCGGGGATCCTACAATGAGCAGTTCTTC
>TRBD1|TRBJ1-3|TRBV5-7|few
CASSLGGGAKGNTIYF
TGTGCCAGCAGCTTAGGGGGCGGGGCGAAGGGAAACACCATATATTTT
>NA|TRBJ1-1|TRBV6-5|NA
CASSYHGEMNTEAFF
TGTGCCAGCAGTTATCACGGGGAGATGAACACTGAAGCTTTCTTT
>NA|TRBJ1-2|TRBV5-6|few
CASSLGEIVDYGYTF
TGTGCCAGCAGCTTGGGAGAGATCGTGGACTATGGCTACACCTTC
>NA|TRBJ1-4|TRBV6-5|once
CASSPGATNEKLFF
TGTGCCAGCAGTCCCGGGGCAACTAATGAAAAACTGTTTTTT
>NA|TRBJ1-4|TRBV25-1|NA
CASSEWWEANEKLFF
TGTGCCAGCAGTGAATGGTGGGAGGCTAATGAAAAACTGTTTTTT
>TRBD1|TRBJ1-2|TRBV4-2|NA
CASSQGQGAAAYGYTF
TGTGCCAGCAGCCAAGGACAGGGGGCCGCCGCCTATGGCTACACCTTC
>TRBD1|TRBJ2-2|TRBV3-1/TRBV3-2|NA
CASSQARGLNTGELFF
TGTGCCAGCAGCCAAGCCAGGGGGCTCAACACCGGGGAGCTGTTTTTT
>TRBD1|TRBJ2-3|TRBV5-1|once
CASSLRPGGDTQYF
TGCGCCAGCAGCTTGAGGCCAGGGGGAGATACGCAGTATTTT
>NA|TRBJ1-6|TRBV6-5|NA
CASSPPGRNNSPLHF
TGTGCCAGCAGTCCCCCCGGACGTAATAATTCACCCCTCCACTTT
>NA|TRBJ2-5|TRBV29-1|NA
CSVLPGTAPDF
TGCAGCGTCCTTCCTGGGACTGCCCCGGACTTC
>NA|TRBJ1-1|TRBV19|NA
CASSIGNTEAFF
TGTGCCAGTAGTATAGGGAACACTGAAGCTTTCTTT
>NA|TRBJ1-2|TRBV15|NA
CATSREERPPWYGYTF
TGTGCCACCAGCAGAGAGGAACGCCCCCCTTGGTATGGCTACACCTTC
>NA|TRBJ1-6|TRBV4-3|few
CASSQDSGYSPLHF
TGCGCCAGCAGCCAAGATTCCGGCTATTCACCCCTCCACTTT
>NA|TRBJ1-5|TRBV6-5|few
CASRVGGGNQPQHF
TGTGCCAGCAGGGTGGGAGGGGGCAATCAGCCCCAGCATTTT
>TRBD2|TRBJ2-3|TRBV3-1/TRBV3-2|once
CASSHFTSGGFTDTQYF
TGTGCCAGCAGCCATTTCACTAGCGGGGGATTCACAGATACGCAGTATTTT
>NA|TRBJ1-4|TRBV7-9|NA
CASSSRGLPTNEKLFF
TGTGCCAGCAGCTCCCGGGGACTTCCAACTAATGAAAAACTGTTTTTT
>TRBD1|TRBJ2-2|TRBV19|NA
CATTTGQSTGELFF
TGTGCCACCACGACGGGACAGTCGACCGGGGAGCTGTTTTTT
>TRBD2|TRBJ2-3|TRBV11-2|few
CASSSLAGGTDTQYF
TGTGCCAGCAGCTCACTAGCGGGGGGAACAGATACGCAGTATTTT
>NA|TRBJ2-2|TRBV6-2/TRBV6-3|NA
CASSYSRGASGELFF
TGTGCCAGCAGTTACTCGAGGGGGGCCTCCGGGGAGCTGTTTTTT
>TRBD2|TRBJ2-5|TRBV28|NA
CASSLAGGETQYF
TGTGCCAGCAGTTTAGCGGGGGGCGAGACCCAGTACTTC
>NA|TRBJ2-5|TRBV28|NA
CASSSLKDRPPGTQYF
TGTGCCAGCAGTTCTCTAAAGGACAGACCGCCGGGGACCCAGTACTTC
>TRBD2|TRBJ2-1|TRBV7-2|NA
CASTQPGAGGRQFF
TGTGCCAGCACCCAGCCCGGAGCGGGGGGACGGCAGTTCTTC
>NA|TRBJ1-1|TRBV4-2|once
CASSQDHGTEAFF
TGTGCCAGCAGCCAAGATCACGGGACTGAAGCTTTCTTT
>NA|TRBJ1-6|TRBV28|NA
CASSLLVLGRGYNSPLHF
TGTGCCAGCAGTTTACTTGTTCTCGGGCGGGGGTATAATTCACCCCTCCACTTT
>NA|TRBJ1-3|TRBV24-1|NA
CATSDLRGRLSSGNTIYF
TGTGCCACCAGTGATTTACGGGGCAGGCTGAGCTCTGGAAACACCATATATTTT
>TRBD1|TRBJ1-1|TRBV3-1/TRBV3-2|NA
CASSQAGTVAFF
TGTGCCAGCAGCCAGGCCGGGACAGTGGCTTTCTTT
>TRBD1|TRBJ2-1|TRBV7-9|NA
CASSPGGGANNEQFF
TGTGCCAGCAGCCCAGGGGGCGGGGCAAACAATGAGCAGTTCTTC
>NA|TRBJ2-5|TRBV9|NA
CASSRGEKETQYF
TGTGCCAGCTCCCGCGGGGAAAAAGAGACCCAGTACTTC
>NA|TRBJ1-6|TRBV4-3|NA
CASSQGLTNSPLHF
TGCGCCAGCAGCCAAGGCCTGACTAATTCACCCCTCCACTTT
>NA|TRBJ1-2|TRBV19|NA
CASSTPRLGASYTF
TGTGCCAGTAGTACCCCCCGCCTCGGGGCGAGCTACACCTTC
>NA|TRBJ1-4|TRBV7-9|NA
CATNPIATNEKLFF
TGTGCCACTAACCCCATTGCAACTAATGAAAAACTGTTTTTT
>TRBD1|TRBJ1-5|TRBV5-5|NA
CASSFRQGTQPQHF
TGTGCCAGCAGCTTCCGACAGGGGACTCAGCCCCAGCATTTT
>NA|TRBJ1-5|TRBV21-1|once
CASNRTGTGSESNQPQHF
TGTGCCAGCAACCGAACCGGGACGGGAAGCGAAAGCAATCAGCCCCAGCATTTT